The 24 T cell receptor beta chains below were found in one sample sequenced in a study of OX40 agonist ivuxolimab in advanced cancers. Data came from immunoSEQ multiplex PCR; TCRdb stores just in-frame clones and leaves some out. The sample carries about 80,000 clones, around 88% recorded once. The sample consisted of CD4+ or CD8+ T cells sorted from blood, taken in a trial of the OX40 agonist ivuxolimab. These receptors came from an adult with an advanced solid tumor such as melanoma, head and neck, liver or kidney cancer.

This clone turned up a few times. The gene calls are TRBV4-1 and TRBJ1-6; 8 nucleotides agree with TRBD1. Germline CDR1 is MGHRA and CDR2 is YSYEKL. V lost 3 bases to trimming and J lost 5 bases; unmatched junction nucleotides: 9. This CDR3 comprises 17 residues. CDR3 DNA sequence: TGCGCCAGCAGCCAGGGGAGACAGGGGAGGAATAATTCACCCCTCCACTTT. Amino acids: CASSQGRQGRNNSPLHF.

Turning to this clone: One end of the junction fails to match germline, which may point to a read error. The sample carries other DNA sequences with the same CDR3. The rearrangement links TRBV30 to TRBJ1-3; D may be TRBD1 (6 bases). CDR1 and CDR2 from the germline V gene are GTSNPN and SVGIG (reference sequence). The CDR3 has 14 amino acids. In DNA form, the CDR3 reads TGTGCCTGGGCCAGGGGCAGCTCTGGAAATACCATATATTTT. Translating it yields CAWARGSSGNTIYF.

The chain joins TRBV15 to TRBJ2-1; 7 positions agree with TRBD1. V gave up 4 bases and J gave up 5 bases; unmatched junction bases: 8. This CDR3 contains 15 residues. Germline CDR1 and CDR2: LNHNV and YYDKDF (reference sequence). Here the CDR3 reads CATSKGEGANNEQFF. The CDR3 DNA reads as TGTGCCACCAGCAAAGGCGAGGGGGCTAACAATGAGCAGTTCTTC.

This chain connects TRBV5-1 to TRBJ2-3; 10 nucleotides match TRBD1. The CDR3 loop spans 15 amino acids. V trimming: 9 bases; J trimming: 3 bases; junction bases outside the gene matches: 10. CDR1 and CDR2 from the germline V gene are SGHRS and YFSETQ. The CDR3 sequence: CATRTGGVWTDTQYF. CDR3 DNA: TGCGCCACTCGGACAGGGGGGGTGTGGACAGATACGCAGTATTTT.

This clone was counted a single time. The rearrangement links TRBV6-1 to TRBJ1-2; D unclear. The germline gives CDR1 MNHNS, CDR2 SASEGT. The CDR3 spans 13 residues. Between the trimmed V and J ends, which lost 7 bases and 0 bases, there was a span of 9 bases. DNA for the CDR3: TGTGCCAGCATTACGGGCTCTAACTATGGCTACACCTTC. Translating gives CASITGSNYGYTF.

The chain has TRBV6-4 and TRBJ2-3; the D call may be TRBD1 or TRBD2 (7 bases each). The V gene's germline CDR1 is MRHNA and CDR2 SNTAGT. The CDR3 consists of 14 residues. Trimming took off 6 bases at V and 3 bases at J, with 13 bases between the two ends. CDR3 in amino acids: CASSSQGGTDTQYF. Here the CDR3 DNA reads TGTGCCAGCAGCTCCCAGGGGGGGACAGATACGCAGTATTTT.

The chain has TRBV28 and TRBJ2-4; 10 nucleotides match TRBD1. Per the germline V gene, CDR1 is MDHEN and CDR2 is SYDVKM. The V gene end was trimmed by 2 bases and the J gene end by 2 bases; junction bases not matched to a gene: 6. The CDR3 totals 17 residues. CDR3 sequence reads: CASSLDRDRGTKNIQYF. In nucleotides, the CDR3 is TGTGCCAGCAGTTTAGACCGGGACAGGGGAACCAAAAACATTCAGTACTTC.

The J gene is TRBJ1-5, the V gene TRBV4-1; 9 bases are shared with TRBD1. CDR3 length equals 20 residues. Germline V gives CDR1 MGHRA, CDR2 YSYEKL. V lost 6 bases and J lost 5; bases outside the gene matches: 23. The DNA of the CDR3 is TGCGCCAGCAGTCCGCACTTACCGGGACAGGGACCGGGGTACGATCAGCCCCAGCATTTT. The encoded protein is CASSPHLPGQGPGYDQPQHF.

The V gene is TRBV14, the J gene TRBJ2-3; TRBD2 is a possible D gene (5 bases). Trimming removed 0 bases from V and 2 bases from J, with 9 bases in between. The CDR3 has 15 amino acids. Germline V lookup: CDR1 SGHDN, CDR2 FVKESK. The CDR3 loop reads CASSQDDYFTDTQYF. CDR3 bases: TGTGCCAGCAGCCAAGATGACTATTTCACAGATACGCAGTATTTT. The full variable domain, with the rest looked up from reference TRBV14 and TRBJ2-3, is EAGVTQFPSHSVIEKGQTVTLRCDPISGHDNLYWYRRVMGKEIKFLLHFVKESKQDESGMPNNRFLAERTGGTYSTLKVQPAELEDSGVYFCASSQDDYFTDTQYFGPGTRLTVL.

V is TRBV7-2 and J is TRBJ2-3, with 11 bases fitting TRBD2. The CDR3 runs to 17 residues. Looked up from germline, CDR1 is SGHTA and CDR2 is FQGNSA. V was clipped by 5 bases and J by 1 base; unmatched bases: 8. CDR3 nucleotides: TGTGCCAGCAGCCCCTGGGTAGCGGGAGGGGGCACAGATACGCAGTATTTT. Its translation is CASSPWVAGGGTDTQYF.

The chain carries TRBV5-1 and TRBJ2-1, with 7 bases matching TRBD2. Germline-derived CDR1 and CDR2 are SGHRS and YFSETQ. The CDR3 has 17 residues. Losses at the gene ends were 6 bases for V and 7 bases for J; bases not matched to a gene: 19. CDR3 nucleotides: TGCGCCAGCACCATTGGACGGGGCGGGAGTTTTCGGAATGAGCAGTTCTTC. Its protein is CASTIGRGGSFRNEQFF. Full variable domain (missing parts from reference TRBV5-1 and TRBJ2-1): KAGVTQTPRYLIKTRGQQVTLSCSPISGHRSVSWYQQTPGQGLQFLFEYFSETQRNKGNFPGRFSGRQFSNSRSEMNVSTLELGDSALYLCASTIGRGGSFRNEQFFGPGTRLTVL.

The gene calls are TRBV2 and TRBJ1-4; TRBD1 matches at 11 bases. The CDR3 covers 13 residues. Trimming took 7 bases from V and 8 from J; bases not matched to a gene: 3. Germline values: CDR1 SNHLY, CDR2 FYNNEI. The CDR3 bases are TGTGCCAGCATCCGGGACAGGGGGGAAAAACTGTTTTTT. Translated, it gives CASIRDRGEKLFF.

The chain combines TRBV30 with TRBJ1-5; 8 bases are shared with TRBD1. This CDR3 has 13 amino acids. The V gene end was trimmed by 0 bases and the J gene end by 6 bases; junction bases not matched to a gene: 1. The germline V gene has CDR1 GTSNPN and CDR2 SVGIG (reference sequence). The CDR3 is CAWSVQGGQPQHF. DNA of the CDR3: TGTGCCTGGAGTGTACAGGGGGGTCAGCCCCAGCATTTT.

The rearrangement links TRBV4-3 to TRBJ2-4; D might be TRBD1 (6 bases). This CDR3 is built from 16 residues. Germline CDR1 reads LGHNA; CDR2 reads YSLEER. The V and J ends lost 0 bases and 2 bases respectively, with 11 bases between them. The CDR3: CASSQDPTGSKNIQYF. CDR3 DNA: TGCGCCAGCAGCCAAGACCCTACAGGGTCCAAAAACATTCAGTACTTC.

Here the CDR3 reads CASSPARGFSTDTQYF. The CDR3 DNA is TGTGCCAGCAGCCCAGCGAGGGGCTTTAGCACAGATACGCAGTATTTT. V and J are TRBV5-5 and TRBJ2-3, with D perhaps matching TRBD1 or TRBD2 (5 bases each). The CDR3 is 16 amino acids. From germline, CDR1 is SGHKS and CDR2 YYEKEE (reference sequence). V lost 4 bases, J lost 0 bases, and 15 bases lay in between.

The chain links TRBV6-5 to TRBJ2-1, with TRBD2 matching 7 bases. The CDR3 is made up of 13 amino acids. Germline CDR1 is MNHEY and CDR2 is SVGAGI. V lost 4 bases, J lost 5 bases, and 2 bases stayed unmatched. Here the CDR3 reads CASSSLADNEQFF. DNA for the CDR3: TGTGCCAGCAGTTCCCTAGCGGACAATGAGCAGTTCTTC.

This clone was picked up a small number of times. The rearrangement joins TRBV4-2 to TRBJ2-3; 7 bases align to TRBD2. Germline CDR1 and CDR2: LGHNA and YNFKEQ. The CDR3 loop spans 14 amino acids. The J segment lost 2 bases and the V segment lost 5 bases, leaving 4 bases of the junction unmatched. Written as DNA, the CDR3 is TGTGCCAGCAGCGGCCTAGCGGTCACAGATACGCAGTATTTT. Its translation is CASSGLAVTDTQYF.

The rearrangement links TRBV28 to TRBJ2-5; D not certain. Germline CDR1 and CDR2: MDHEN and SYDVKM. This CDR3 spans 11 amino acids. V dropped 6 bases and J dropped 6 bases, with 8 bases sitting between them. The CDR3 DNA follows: TGTGCCAGCAGGGACCGTAAGACCCAGTACTTC. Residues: CASRDRKTQYF.

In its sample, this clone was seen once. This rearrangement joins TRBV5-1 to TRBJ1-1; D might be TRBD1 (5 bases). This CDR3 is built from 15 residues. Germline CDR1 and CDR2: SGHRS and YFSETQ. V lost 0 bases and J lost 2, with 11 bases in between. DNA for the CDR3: TGCGCCAGCAGCTTGGATCCAGGGAGAAACACTGAAGCTTTCTTT. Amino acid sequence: CASSLDPGRNTEAFF.

The CDR3 nucleotides read TGTGCCAGCAGCACGGGGACAGGAAACTATGGCTACACCTTC. It is translated as CASSTGTGNYGYTF. V is TRBV5-6 and J is TRBJ1-2; 8 nucleotides match TRBD1. Per the germline V gene, CDR1 is SGHDT and CDR2 is YYEEEE. Trimming at V came to 4 bases and at J to 2 bases, leaving 4 bases not matched to a gene. The length of the CDR3 is 14 residues.

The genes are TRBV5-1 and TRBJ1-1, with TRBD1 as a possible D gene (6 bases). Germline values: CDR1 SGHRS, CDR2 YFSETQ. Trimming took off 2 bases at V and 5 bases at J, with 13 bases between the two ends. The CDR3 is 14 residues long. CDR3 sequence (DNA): TGCGCCAGCAGCTTACAGGGACGTAGGACTGAAGCTTTCTTT. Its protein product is CASSLQGRRTEAFF.

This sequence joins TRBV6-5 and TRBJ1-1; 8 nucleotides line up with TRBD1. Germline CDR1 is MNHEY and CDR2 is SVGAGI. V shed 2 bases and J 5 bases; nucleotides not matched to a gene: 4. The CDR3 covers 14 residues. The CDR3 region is CASSYDRGYTEAFF. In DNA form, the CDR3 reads TGTGCCAGCAGTTACGACAGGGGATATACTGAAGCTTTCTTT.

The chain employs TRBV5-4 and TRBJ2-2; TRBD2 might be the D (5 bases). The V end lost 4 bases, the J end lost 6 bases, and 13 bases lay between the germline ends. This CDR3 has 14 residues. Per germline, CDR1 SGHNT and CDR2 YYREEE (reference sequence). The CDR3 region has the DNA TGTGCCAGCAGCAGGACTCCCCCAGCCGGGGAGCTGTTTTTT. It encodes CASSRTPPAGELFF.

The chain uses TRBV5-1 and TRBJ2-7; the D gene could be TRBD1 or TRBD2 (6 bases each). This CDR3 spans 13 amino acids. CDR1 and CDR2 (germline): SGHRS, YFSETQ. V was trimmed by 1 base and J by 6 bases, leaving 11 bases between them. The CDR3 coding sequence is TGCGCCAGCAGCTTGTGGGGGGCGAGCGAGCAGTACTTC. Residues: CASSLWGASEQYF. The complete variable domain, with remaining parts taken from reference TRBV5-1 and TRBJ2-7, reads KAGVTQTPRYLIKTRGQQVTLSCSPISGHRSVSWYQQTPGQGLQFLFEYFSETQRNKGNFPGRFSGRQFSNSRSEMNVSTLELGDSALYLCASSLWGASEQYFGPGTRLTVT.